These T cell receptor beta chains were read from a single sample in a study of human T cells and chemical hapten exposure. TCRdb passed the RACE reads through MiXCR, listing each CDR3 protein once. The table records 150,000 to 200,000 distinct CDR3 sequences, 20% to 25% of them present only once. The sample consisted of whole blood, taken in connection with sensitization to the hapten diphenylcyclopropenone (DPC). The receptors stem from a woman between 40 and 50 years old with alopecia areata. Some clones in this sample may be carry-over from other donors' samples. CDR3s include the opening cysteine and the closing phenylalanine or tryptophan. The D gene is left open where the match is weak. The listing skips clone size in some rows; elsewhere it reads once, few, many or a size class.

abundance,j_gene,d_gene,v_gene,CDR3aa,CDR3nt
few,TRBJ1-2,-,TRBV5-1,CASSPEDGSYGYTF,TGCGCCAGCAGCCCCGAGGACGGATCCTATGGCTACACCTTC
-,TRBJ2-7,TRBD2,TRBV20-1,CSASRRAGGPVEQYF,TGCAGTGCTAGCCGCCGAGCGGGAGGGCCCGTCGAGCAGTACTTC
-,TRBJ2-3,-,TRBV5-4,CASSSGDTMGADTQYF,TGTGCCAGCAGCAGCGGGGACACCATGGGGGCAGATACGCAGTATTTT
few,TRBJ1-1,-,TRBV2,CASSSDSINTEAFF,TGTGCCAGCAGTTCGGACAGTATAAACACTGAAGCTTTCTTT
once,TRBJ2-5,TRBD2,TRBV20-1,CSASRLAGSLTFRETQYF,TGCAGTGCTTCCCGACTAGCGGGAAGCCTGACCTTTAGGGAGACCCAGTACTTC
few,TRBJ2-1,TRBD2,TRBV6-5,CASRRGLASNEQFF,TGTGCCAGCAGACGTGGACTAGCCAGCAATGAGCAGTTCTTC
-,TRBJ1-1,-,TRBV12-3/TRBV12-4,CASSSGRPNTEAFF,TGTGCCAGCAGTTCCGGGAGACCGAACACTGAAGCTTTCTTT
-,TRBJ1-4,-,TRBV3-1,CASTNRGAREKLFF,TGTGCCAGCACAAACCGCGGAGCTCGGGAAAAACTGTTTTTT
many,TRBJ2-1,-,TRBV28,CASSLYGRTNNEQFF,TGTGCCAGCAGTTTATATGGACGGACCAACAATGAGCAGTTCTTC
many,TRBJ2-1,TRBD2,TRBV20-1,CSAGGLAGVPLNEQFF,TGCAGTGCAGGGGGACTAGCGGGAGTGCCTCTCAATGAGCAGTTCTTC
few,TRBJ2-3,-,TRBV5-1,CASRSPGDTDTQYF,TGCGCCAGCAGATCTCCCGGGGACACAGATACGCAGTATTTT
few,TRBJ2-7,-,TRBV7-9,CASRPAGVVAYEQYF,TGTGCCAGCAGACCCGCCGGGGTGGTAGCCTACGAGCAGTACTTC
-,TRBJ2-5,-,TRBV11-3,CASSLGGISQETQYF,TGTGCCAGCAGCTTAGGGGGTATTAGCCAAGAGACCCAGTACTTC
-,TRBJ2-5,TRBD2,TRBV29-1,CSVGGGAEETQYF,TGCAGCGTGGGCGGGGGGGCGGAGGAGACCCAGTACTTC